This TCR beta chain came from a study of radiation and T cells in renal cell carcinoma. This CDR3 comprises 15 residues. Germline V lookup: CDR1 SGHAT, CDR2 FQNNGV. V lost 1 base, J lost 4 bases, and 13 bases lay in between. Time point indicated: blood 2 weeks post-SBRT. Indicated treatment: 15 Gy SBRT to primary tumor, nephrectomy 4 weeks later. Assay used: immunoSEQ multiplex PCR; TCRdb lists only in-frame clones, some missing. The top ten hold about 7% of the sample, which has tens of thousands of clones, just over 75% seen once. This sequence originates from a man between 60 and 75 years old with renal cell carcinoma. The chain recombines TRBV11-2 with TRBJ1-1; D might be TRBD1 (6 bases). The sequencing here drew on blood, taken from a patient whose treatment included radiotherapy and nephrectomy. The CDR3 region is CASSLVGGIRTEAFF. The CDR3 nucleotides read TGTGCCAGCAGCTTAGTAGGGGGGATTCGCACTGAAGCTTTCTTT.